These 32 T cell receptor beta chains were sequenced from one sample in a study of siplizumab effects on memory and regulatory T cells (dated by TCRdb to between 2018 and 2020). The library came from the immunoSEQ multiplex PCR assay. In its TCRdb copy, this immuneACCESS table keeps in-frame sequences only and misses some clones. Where compared with another copy, unresolved V genes explain less than half of these, and the others have no known cause. The sample has some 100,000 clones on record, just over 90% of them singletons. The biggest ten clones account for roughly 0.78% of the sample. The source material was Tregs sorted from blood. These receptors came from a human donor in good health.

The CDR3 sequence: CASSEALAFF. The CDR3 DNA reads TGTGCCAGCAGTGAAGCGTTAGCTTTCTTT. The chain combines TRBV6-1 with TRBJ1-1; no definite D call. The germline V gene has CDR1 MNHNS and CDR2 SASEGT. V was pared by 0 bases and J by 10 bases, with 3 bases between. The CDR3 has 10 residues.

V and J are TRBV6-1 and TRBJ1-2; D perhaps matches TRBD1 (5 bases). The CDR3 covers 14 residues. The germline gives CDR1 MNHNS, CDR2 SASEGT. The V end was cut by 2 bases, the J end by 3 bases, with 10 bases between. This chain's CDR3 is CASSEPTDYYGYTF. The CDR3 nucleotides are TGTGCCAGCAGTGAACCGACAGATTACTATGGCTACACCTTC.

This chain uses TRBV9 with TRBJ2-3; D tentatively fits TRBD1 or TRBD2 (5 bases each). Germline CDR1 is SGDLS and CDR2 is YYNGEE. The CDR3 is 14 amino acids. Trimming shortened V by 3 bases and J by 2 bases, and 10 bases separated the two germline ends. The CDR3 region has the DNA TGTGCCAGCAGCGGGACGGGGCTCACAGATACGCAGTATTTT. Translated: CASSGTGLTDTQYF.

This clone showed up just once. The rearrangement joins TRBV27 to TRBJ1-2, with 9 bases aligning to TRBD1. J gave up 5 bases and V 9 bases, and 13 bases lay outside the gene matches. The CDR3 consists of 15 residues. In germline, CDR1 is MNHEY, CDR2 SMNVEV (reference sequence). CDR3 sequence reads: CASLGHRGLRYGYTF. CDR3 coding DNA: TGTGCCAGTTTAGGGCACAGGGGGCTGAGATATGGCTACACCTTC.

The genes are TRBV9 and TRBJ2-3; 13 bases agree with TRBD2. Trimming cost V 0 bases and J 2 bases; bases outside gene matches: 6. The CDR3 loop spans 18 amino acids. Germline V gives CDR1 SGDLS, CDR2 YYNGEE. The CDR3 region is CASSVGTSGSFYTDTQYF. The CDR3 DNA follows: TGTGCCAGCAGCGTAGGGACTAGCGGGAGCTTCTACACAGATACGCAGTATTTT.

The genes are TRBV28 and TRBJ1-2; 7 bases line up with TRBD1. Germline CDR1 and CDR2: MDHEN and SYDVKM. The ends lost 5 bases at V and 8 bases at J; junction bases unmatched: 8. CDR3 size: 13 residues. CDR3 in DNA: TGTGCCAGCAGTCTAGTACAGGGGAGGGGCTACACCTTC. Amino acids: CASSLVQGRGYTF.

The rearrangement uses TRBV11-2 and TRBJ2-5, with 8 bases aligning to TRBD2. CDR1 and CDR2 (germline): SGHAT, FQNNGV. This CDR3 contains 19 residues. The trim removed 4 bases at V and 7 bases at J, leaving 23 bases unmatched. The CDR3 DNA is TGTGCCAGCAGCTCTAAAGCATACGTAGCGGGACCAAGAAGGGGGACCCAGTACTTC. Protein sequence: CASSSKAYVAGPRRGTQYF.

This sequence joins TRBV14 and TRBJ2-2; D is undetermined. CDR1 is SGHDN, CDR2 FVKESK, per germline. This CDR3 region has 16 residues. V lost 1 base and J 1 base, leaving 10 bases between the germline ends. CDR3: CASSQVLPKNTGELFF. The CDR3, as DNA: TGTGCCAGCAGCCAAGTACTTCCGAAGAACACCGGGGAGCTGTTTTTT.

V is TRBV2 and J is TRBJ1-5; D uncertain. This CDR3 has 11 residues. Germline V gene lookup returns CDR1 SNHLY and CDR2 FYNNEI. V shed 5 bases and J shed 9 bases, with 8 bases lying between them. CDR3: CASSPEGPQHF. DNA of the CDR3: TGTGCCAGCAGTCCTGAGGGGCCCCAGCATTTT.

The chain links TRBV7-2 to TRBJ2-7, with D maybe TRBD2 (5 bases). The CDR3 covers 14 residues. Germline V gene data show CDR1 as SGHTA and CDR2 as FQGNSA. The V end lost 3 bases, the J end lost 3 bases, and 12 bases lay between the germline ends. CDR3: CASSFLGGLYEQYF. CDR3 DNA sequence: TGTGCCAGCAGCTTTCTGGGCGGGCTCTACGAGCAGTACTTC. The variable domain in full, with the rest retrieved from reference TRBV7-2 and TRBJ2-7, is GAGVSQSPSNKVTEKGKDVELRCDPISGHTALYWYRQSLGQGLEFLIYFQGNSAPDKSGLPSDRFSAERTGGSVSTLTIQRTQQEDSAVYLCASSFLGGLYEQYFGPGTRLTVT.

The chain carries TRBV10-3 and TRBJ1-2; TRBD1 aligns across 9 bases. Looked up from germline, CDR1 is ENHRY and CDR2 is SYGVKD. The trim removed 2 bases at V and 4 bases at J, leaving 5 bases unmatched. CDR3 length: 15 amino acids. As DNA, the CDR3 is TGTGCCATCAGTGAGGCTGGGACAGGGACCTATGGCTACACCTTC. This translates into CAISEAGTGTYGYTF.

The chain is built from TRBV28 and TRBJ2-4, with D unclear. Trimming pared 6 bases from V and 4 bases from J, leaving 7 bases between. This CDR3 region has 12 residues. The germline V gene encodes CDR1 MDHEN and CDR2 SYDVKM. The DNA of the CDR3 is TGTGCCAGCAGCCTTAGGAAAAACATTCAGTACTTC. It is translated as CASSLRKNIQYF.

V gene TRBV7-2 combines with J gene TRBJ1-1; unclear D gene. Trimming removed 7 bases from V and 0 bases from J, with 12 bases in between. CDR1 and CDR2 (germline): SGHTA, FQGNSA. The CDR3 is made up of 14 amino acids. The CDR3, as DNA: TGTGCCAGCACCCTGTGGGGAATGAACACTGAAGCTTTCTTT. This translates into CASTLWGMNTEAFF.

V is TRBV7-8 and J is TRBJ2-5; possible D gene TRBD2, 6 bases. Trimming took 1 base from V and 5 from J, leaving 14 bases between them. Looked up from germline, CDR1 is SGHVS and CDR2 is FQNEAQ. CDR3 length: 15 residues. The CDR3 loop reads CASSLEEGILETQYF. CDR3 coding DNA: TGTGCCAGCAGCTTAGAGGAGGGGATCTTGGAGACCCAGTACTTC.

The V and J genes are TRBV7-9 and TRBJ2-5; D unresolved. The CDR3 length is 14 residues. With 3 bases removed from V and 1 base from J, the gap between germline ends came to 9 bases. Germline assignment: CDR1 SEHNR and CDR2 FQNEAQ (reference sequence). This chain's CDR3 is CASSFLALQETQYF. The CDR3 DNA reads as TGTGCCAGCAGCTTCTTGGCACTCCAAGAGACCCAGTACTTC.

The chain has TRBV14 and TRBJ2-1; 9 positions match TRBD2. Germline assignment: CDR1 SGHDN and CDR2 FVKESK. This CDR3 is 16 amino acids long. With V trimmed by 4 bases and J by 6 bases, 10 bases remained unmatched. The DNA of the CDR3 is TGTGCCAGCAGCCTCTTTGGGGGTAGCGGGAGCAATGAGCAGTTCTTC. Amino acids: CASSLFGGSGSNEQFF.

The chain has TRBV7-2 and TRBJ2-3, with D unclear. The CDR3 runs 16 residues. The germline V gene has CDR1 SGHTA and CDR2 FQGNSA. V gave up 4 bases and J gave up 2 bases, with 16 bases separating them. The CDR3 DNA reads as TGTGCCAGCAGCTCCCTGGGGATAGTTTCCACAGATACGCAGTATTTT. It is translated as CASSSLGIVSTDTQYF.

The chain has TRBV10-3 and TRBJ2-1, with TRBD1 matching 7 bases. In germline, CDR1 is ENHRY, CDR2 SYGVKD. V trimming: 3 bases; J trimming: 10 bases; junction bases outside the gene matches: 6. CDR3 length: 13 amino acids. CDR3 sequence: CAISELQGFEQFF. CDR3 coding DNA: TGTGCCATCAGTGAACTACAGGGGTTCGAGCAGTTCTTC.

The chain links TRBV27 to TRBJ2-2; the D gene is possibly TRBD2 (5 bases). Germline assignment: CDR1 MNHEY and CDR2 SMNVEV (reference sequence). The CDR3 has 17 residues. V dropped 6 bases and J dropped 3 bases, with 20 bases sitting between them. The CDR3 DNA reads TGTGCCAGCAGCCGGACTGATCGGTTATTCTACACCGGGGAGCTGTTTTTT. This codes for CASSRTDRLFYTGELFF.

This sequence joins TRBV6-5 and TRBJ1-2, with 9 bases matching TRBD1. The CDR3 loop spans 15 amino acids. Looked up from germline, CDR1 is MNHEY and CDR2 is SVGAGI. The V gene end was trimmed by 2 bases and the J gene end by 6 bases; junction bases not matched to a gene: 7. The CDR3 bases are TGTGCCAGCAGTTACCATCTGGACAGGGGAAATGGCTACACCTTC. Amino acid sequence: CASSYHLDRGNGYTF.

This clone was found a few times. The chain carries TRBV4-2 and TRBJ2-7; D perhaps matches TRBD1 (5 bases). The CDR3 extends over 15 amino acids. CDR1 and CDR2 (germline): LGHNA, YNFKEQ. Trimming took 0 bases from V and 3 from J, leaving 12 bases between them. DNA of the CDR3: TGTGCCAGCAGCCAAGAGTTGAGACAGAACTACGAGCAGTACTTC. Translating gives CASSQELRQNYEQYF.

V and J are TRBV5-1 and TRBJ2-7; 8 nucleotides line up with TRBD1. V shed 4 bases and J 4 bases; nucleotides not matched to a gene: 7. Germline CDR1 is SGHRS and CDR2 is YFSETQ. The CDR3 covers 14 residues. This CDR3 is CASSATGVRYEQYF. The CDR3 bases are TGCGCCAGCAGCGCGACAGGGGTAAGGTACGAGCAGTACTTC.

This clone was recorded only once. Written as DNA, the CDR3 is TGTGCCACCACGGCGGACTCTTACAATGAGCAGTTCTTC. Its protein product is CATTADSYNEQFF. The rearrangement joins TRBV10-3 to TRBJ2-1; TRBD2 might be the D (5 bases). V lost 10 bases and J lost 4, with 14 bases in between. The CDR3 is 13 residues long. Germline V gene lookup returns CDR1 ENHRY and CDR2 SYGVKD.

This CDR3 is CAWARWGLLNYGYTF. DNA for the CDR3: TGTGCCTGGGCCAGGTGGGGATTGCTAAACTATGGCTACACCTTC. The V and J genes are TRBV30 and TRBJ1-2; no clear D gene. Germline V CDR1 and CDR2: GTSNPN, SVGIG (reference sequence). Trimming took off 5 bases at V and 2 bases at J, with 18 bases between the two ends. CDR3 length: 15 amino acids.

The chain combines TRBV5-4 with TRBJ2-5, with D possibly being TRBD1 or TRBD2 (5 bases each). Germline V gene lookup returns CDR1 SGHNT and CDR2 YYREEE (reference sequence). With 4 bases removed from V and 5 bases from J, the gap between germline ends came to 18 bases. CDR3 length: 15 amino acids. The CDR3 is CASSAESGPRETQYF. In DNA form, the CDR3 reads TGTGCCAGCAGCGCCGAATCGGGACCCCGGGAGACCCAGTACTTC.

V and J are TRBV28 and TRBJ2-1; 7 bases line up with TRBD2. The V segment lost 6 bases and the J segment 2 bases; nucleotides outside the gene matches: 7. The CDR3 consists of 15 residues. Germline V gives CDR1 MDHEN, CDR2 SYDVKM. CDR3 in DNA: TGTGCCAGCAGCCGCACTAGCGCCGCCTACAATGAGCAGTTCTTC. As protein: CASSRTSAAYNEQFF.

This rearrangement joins TRBV25-1 to TRBJ2-5, with D possibly matching TRBD2 (6 bases). Germline values: CDR1 MGHDK, CDR2 SYGVNS. The CDR3 spans 13 residues. The germline V and J ends were trimmed by 7 bases and 5 bases, with 14 bases remaining between them. The CDR3 here is CASTPYGRETQYF. The DNA for the CDR3 is TGTGCCAGCACCCCCTATGGGAGGGAGACCCAGTACTTC.

V is TRBV11-2 and J is TRBJ2-1; D may match TRBD1 or TRBD2 (5 bases each). CDR3 length equals 11 residues. CDR1 and CDR2 from the germline V gene are SGHAT and FQNNGV. Trimming removed 6 bases from V and 6 bases from J, with 6 bases in between. The CDR3 here is CASRRGNEQFF. The DNA for the CDR3 is TGTGCCAGCAGGAGGGGCAATGAGCAGTTCTTC.

In its sample, this clone was seen once. The gene calls are TRBV6-1 and TRBJ2-2; no firm D call. Germline-derived CDR1 and CDR2 are MNHNS and SASEGT. V was cut by 2 bases and J by 7 bases, with 8 bases left in between. The CDR3 is 13 amino acids. This CDR3 reads CASSEWSGGELFF. The DNA for the CDR3 is TGTGCCAGCAGTGAATGGTCCGGCGGGGAGCTGTTTTTT.

The chain recombines TRBV10-2 with TRBJ2-3; the match to TRBD2 covers 15 bases. The V segment lost 6 bases and the J segment 5 bases; nucleotides outside the gene matches: 6. This CDR3 is 16 amino acids long. CDR1 and CDR2 from the germline V gene are WSHSY and SAAADI. CDR3 residues: CASRAGLAGGLDTQYF. CDR3 DNA sequence: TGCGCCAGCAGGGCCGGACTAGCGGGAGGGCTAGATACGCAGTATTTT.

This clone was observed a single time. This chain links TRBV6-1 with TRBJ2-3, with D possibly being TRBD2 (7 bases). This CDR3 region has 14 residues. Germline values: CDR1 MNHNS, CDR2 SASEGT. V shed 9 bases and J shed 1 base, with 14 bases lying between them. DNA of the CDR3: TGTGCCAGTAATACAGGGAGGGGCACAGATACGCAGTATTTT. Protein product: CASNTGRGTDTQYF.

The chain carries TRBV6-1 and TRBJ1-3; D call uncertain. The CDR3 loop spans 15 amino acids. The germline V gene encodes CDR1 MNHNS and CDR2 SASEGT. V gave up 10 bases and J gave up 0 bases, with 16 bases separating them. CDR3 protein: CATTGRVTSGNTIYF. The DNA for the CDR3 is TGTGCCACGACCGGAAGGGTCACCTCTGGAAACACCATATATTTT.